The clone carrying this TCR beta chain showed up just once. Its cognate antigen is unknown. The CDR3 runs 16 residues. Looked up from germline, CDR1 is MNHNY and CDR2 is SVGAGI (reference sequence). Trimming left V 6 bases short and J 7 bases short, with 22 bases between. The source of the sample is a study of graft-versus-host responses after intestinal transplantation. TCRdb keeps only in-frame clones here, not all; method: immunoSEQ multiplex PCR. The sample consists of more than 80,000 clones, 88% of them appearing once. Findings and limits, study-wide: Recipient-marrow GvH clones were detected, some having first appeared in ileum or blood.

The sequence was collected from a human donor who was the organ donor for an intestinal transplant. The J gene is TRBJ1-3, the V gene TRBV6-6; the D gene is possibly TRBD1 (5 bases). Source: unstimulated CD4+ T cells sorted from spleen or lymph node cells, taken before transplant. DNA for the CDR3: TGTGCCAGCAGACCCGCCGTCGGGGGTTTATGGAACACCATATATTTT. Amino acid sequence: CASRPAVGGLWNTIYF.